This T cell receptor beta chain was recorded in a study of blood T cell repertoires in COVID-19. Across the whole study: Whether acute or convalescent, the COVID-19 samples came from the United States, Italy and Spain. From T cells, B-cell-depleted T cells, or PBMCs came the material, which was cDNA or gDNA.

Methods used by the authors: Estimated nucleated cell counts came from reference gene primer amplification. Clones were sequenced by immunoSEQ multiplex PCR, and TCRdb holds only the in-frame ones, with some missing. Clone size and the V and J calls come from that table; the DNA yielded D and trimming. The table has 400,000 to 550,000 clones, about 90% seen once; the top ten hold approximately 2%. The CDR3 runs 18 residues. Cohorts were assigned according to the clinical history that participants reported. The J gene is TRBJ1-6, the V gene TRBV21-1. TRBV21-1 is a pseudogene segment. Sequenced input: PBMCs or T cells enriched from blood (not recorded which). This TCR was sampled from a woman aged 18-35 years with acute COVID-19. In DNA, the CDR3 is TGTGCCAGCAGCAAACTTTCTTCGATAGAGGGCCGCGACTCACCCCTCCACTTT. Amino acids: CASSKLSSIEGRDSPLHF.